The 6 T cell receptor beta chains below were found in one sample sequenced in a study of identical twins. TCRdb independently ran MiXCR on the 5' RACE reads; one entry per CDR3 protein. The data contain some 630,000 distinct CDR3 sequences, roughly 7.1% of them singletons. This same sample was also part of a study on yellow fever vaccine responses in identical twins.

Sequenced: PBMCs. The receptors shown here come from a woman younger than 35 in good health.

V is TRBV5-1 and J is TRBJ2-1; D gene ambiguous. This CDR3 is built from 13 residues. Germline loops: CDR1 SGHRS, CDR2 YFSETQ. The ends were cut back, 3 bases at V and 4 bases at J, with 8 bases in the middle. CDR3 DNA: TGCGCCAGCAGCTGGCAGAGTTACAATGAGCAGTTCTTC. Encoded protein: CASSWQSYNEQFF.

This chain connects TRBV3-1 to TRBJ2-1; D remains unclear. Between the trimmed V and J ends, which lost 4 bases and 0 bases, there was a span of 13 bases. The CDR3 has 16 amino acids. The germline V gene encodes CDR1 LGHDT and CDR2 YNNKEL (reference sequence). The CDR3 DNA is TGTGCCAGCAGCCCCCGTTCGGTTAGCTCCTACAATGAGCAGTTCTTC. Its translation: CASSPRSVSSYNEQFF.

In regard to this clonotype: One end of the junction varies from germline; a read error may be responsible. This rearrangement joins TRBV6-2 or TRBV6-3 to TRBJ2-5, with no clear D. Germline loops: CDR1 MNHEY, CDR2 SVGEGT. The CDR3 covers 12 residues. CDR3 DNA: TGTGCCAGCAGTAACTCGGCGGAGACCCAGTACTTC. It specifies CASSNSAETQYF.

This clonotype was seen a few times. The chain carries TRBV28 and TRBJ1-1, with 7 bases that match TRBD1. CDR1 and CDR2 from the germline V gene are MDHEN and SYDVKM. This CDR3 has 15 amino acids. Trimming at V came to 6 bases and at J to 0 bases, leaving 7 bases not matched to a gene. The CDR3 DNA follows: TGTGCCAGCAGACCAAGGGACAGAATGAACACTGAAGCTTTCTTT. Translated: CASRPRDRMNTEAFF.

There are many counts of this clonotype. The J gene is TRBJ2-7, the V gene TRBV20-1, with D perhaps TRBD1 (5 bases). This CDR3 comprises 11 residues. V shed 6 bases and J shed 0 bases, with 6 bases lying between them. Germline-derived CDR1 and CDR2 are DFQATT and SNEGSKA (reference sequence). The DNA of the CDR3 is TGCAGTGCGGGGCCCTCCTACGAGCAGTACTTC. It encodes CSAGPSYEQYF.

V and J are TRBV28 and TRBJ2-1; either TRBD1 or TRBD2 may fit D (7 bases each). Germline CDR1 MDHEN, CDR2 SYDVKM. Trimming shortened V by 5 bases and J by 3 bases, and 20 bases separated the two germline ends. This CDR3 comprises 17 residues. Here the CDR3 DNA reads TGTGCCAGCAGTCCGTCAGGGGGGAGGGCCGTCTACAATGAGCAGTTCTTC. It specifies CASSPSGGRAVYNEQFF.